These T cell receptor beta chains were read from a single sample in a study of cytomegalovirus exposure and HLA in healthy donors. The assay was immunoSEQ multiplex PCR, and TCRdb's table has in-frame clones only and misses some. Its table records roughly 42,000 clones. Material: PBMCs. These receptors were obtained from a man aged 30 to 45 in good health and CMV-seronegative. The CDR3 runs from the conserved cysteine through the conserved F or W. A D gene is named only where the DNA matches it firmly.

J gene: TRBJ2-4; V gene: TRBV29-1; D gene: TRBD1; CDR3 protein: CSVTVTGGVNIQYF; CDR3 DNA: TGCAGCGTTACAGTGACAGGGGGTGTCAACATTCAGTACTTC
J gene: TRBJ1-5; V gene: TRBV30; D gene: TRBD1; CDR3 protein: CAGSVGDRATQPQHF; CDR3 DNA: TGTGCCGGGAGTGTAGGGGACAGGGCGACGCAGCCCCAGCATTTT
J gene: TRBJ1-6; V gene: TRBV27; D gene: .; CDR3 protein: CASSLLRGYPESPLHF; CDR3 DNA: TGTGCCAGCAGTTTATTGCGGGGGTATCCGGAATCACCCCTCCACTTT
J gene: TRBJ1-1; V gene: TRBV5-1; D gene: .; CDR3 protein: CASSRDNTEAFF; CDR3 DNA: TGCGCCAGCAGCCGAGATAACACTGAAGCTTTCTTT
J gene: TRBJ2-7; V gene: TRBV2; D gene: .; CDR3 protein: CASRNRARQYF; CDR3 DNA: TGTGCCAGCAGGAACAGGGCTAGGCAGTACTTC
J gene: TRBJ2-3; V gene: TRBV18; D gene: .; CDR3 protein: CASSPPLAYTDTQYF; CDR3 DNA: TGTGCCAGCTCTCCACCTCTAGCGTACACAGATACGCAGTATTTT
J gene: TRBJ2-5; V gene: TRBV7-9; D gene: TRBD2; CDR3 protein: CASSLVLAGPFGETQYF; CDR3 DNA: TGTGCCAGCAGCTTAGTTCTAGCGGGACCGTTTGGGGAGACCCAGTACTTC
J gene: TRBJ2-7; V gene: TRBV30; D gene: .; CDR3 protein: CAWSTTSYEQYF; CDR3 DNA: TGTGCCTGGAGTACTACCTCCTACGAGCAGTACTTC
J gene: TRBJ2-5; V gene: TRBV5-6; D gene: TRBD1; CDR3 protein: CASAYRGNQETQYF; CDR3 DNA: TGTGCCAGCGCCTACAGGGGAAACCAAGAGACCCAGTACTTC
J gene: TRBJ1-1; V gene: TRBV19; D gene: TRBD1; CDR3 protein: CASSLKTGADGTEAFF; CDR3 DNA: TGTGCCAGTAGTCTAAAGACAGGGGCGGATGGCACTGAAGCTTTCTTT
J gene: TRBJ2-5; V gene: TRBV5-1; D gene: .; CDR3 protein: CASSLWQEETQYF; CDR3 DNA: TGCGCCAGCAGCTTGTGGCAGGAAGAGACCCAGTACTTC
J gene: TRBJ2-1; V gene: TRBV11-2; D gene: TRBD2; CDR3 protein: CASSSGLNNEQFF; CDR3 DNA: TGTGCCAGCAGCTCGGGACTAAACAATGAGCAGTTCTTC
J gene: TRBJ2-2; V gene: TRBV7-2; D gene: TRBD1; CDR3 protein: CASSSRQGAGGELFF; CDR3 DNA: TGTGCCAGCAGCTCTCGACAGGGGGCAGGCGGGGAGCTGTTTTTT
J gene: TRBJ2-5; V gene: TRBV5-1; D gene: .; CDR3 protein: CASSLAEYRNIETQYF; CDR3 DNA: TGCGCCAGCAGCTTGGCAGAGTACAGGAATATAGAGACCCAGTACTTC
J gene: TRBJ1-2; V gene: TRBV6-1; D gene: .; CDR3 protein: CASTLGAVGYGYTF; CDR3 DNA: TGTGCCAGCACCTTGGGGGCGGTGGGCTATGGCTACACCTTC
J gene: TRBJ2-1; V gene: TRBV5-1; D gene: TRBD2; CDR3 protein: CASSLSSGNDNEQFF; CDR3 DNA: TGCGCCAGCAGCTTGTCTAGCGGGAACGACAATGAGCAGTTCTTC
J gene: TRBJ2-6; V gene: TRBV4-3; D gene: .; CDR3 protein: CASSLGGAGANVLTF; CDR3 DNA: TGCGCCAGCAGCCTCGGAGGGGCTGGGGCCAACGTCCTGACTTTC
J gene: TRBJ1-1; V gene: TRBV19; D gene: .; CDR3 protein: CASTQPAGRVGAFF; CDR3 DNA: TGTGCCAGTACCCAGCCGGCAGGGAGGGTTGGAGCTTTCTTT
J gene: TRBJ1-5; V gene: TRBV4-2; D gene: TRBD1; CDR3 protein: CASSQETGSNQPQHF; CDR3 DNA: TGTGCCAGCAGCCAAGAGACAGGGTCGAATCAGCCCCAGCATTTT
J gene: TRBJ2-7; V gene: TRBV7-9; D gene: TRBD1; CDR3 protein: CASSRLTGSGEQYF; CDR3 DNA: TGTGCCAGCAGCCGACTGACAGGGTCCGGCGAGCAGTACTTC
J gene: TRBJ2-7; V gene: TRBV19; D gene: .; CDR3 protein: CASSPSRVSSYEQYF; CDR3 DNA: TGTGCCAGTAGTCCCTCTAGAGTGAGCTCCTACGAGCAGTACTTC
J gene: TRBJ1-5; V gene: TRBV19; D gene: .; CDR3 protein: CASSRTAQYQPQHF; CDR3 DNA: TGTGCCAGTAGTAGGACAGCCCAATATCAGCCCCAGCATTTT
J gene: TRBJ2-2; V gene: TRBV9; D gene: TRBD2; CDR3 protein: CASSVASGRTNTGELFF; CDR3 DNA: TGTGCCAGCAGCGTAGCTAGCGGGAGAACGAACACCGGGGAGCTGTTTTTT
J gene: TRBJ1-5; V gene: TRBV5-6; D gene: TRBD1; CDR3 protein: CASSLGDSLYQPQHF; CDR3 DNA: TGTGCCAGCAGCTTGGGGGACAGTCTTTATCAGCCCCAGCATTTT
J gene: TRBJ1-6; V gene: TRBV18; D gene: .; CDR3 protein: CASSPRGQSYNSPLHF; CDR3 DNA: TGCGCCAGCTCACCACGCGGACAATCATATAATTCACCCCTCCACTTT
J gene: TRBJ1-1; V gene: TRBV4-1; D gene: TRBD1; CDR3 protein: CASSPRQGADTEAFF; CDR3 DNA: TGCGCCAGCAGCCCCCGACAGGGAGCGGACACTGAAGCTTTCTTT
J gene: TRBJ1-2; V gene: TRBV7-9; D gene: .; CDR3 protein: CASKFQGFDYGYTF; CDR3 DNA: TGTGCCAGCAAGTTCCAGGGCTTCGACTATGGCTACACCTTC
J gene: TRBJ1-2; V gene: TRBV6-1; D gene: .; CDR3 protein: CASSPGLTVYGYTF; CDR3 DNA: TGTGCCAGCAGCCCAGGGTTAACGGTGTATGGCTACACCTTC
J gene: TRBJ2-2; V gene: TRBV6-5; D gene: TRBD1; CDR3 protein: CASTRDSNTGELFF; CDR3 DNA: TGTGCCAGCACCCGGGACAGCAACACCGGGGAGCTGTTTTTT
J gene: TRBJ1-1; V gene: TRBV5-1; D gene: .; CDR3 protein: CASSLAEGSIAEDFF; CDR3 DNA: TGCGCCAGCAGCTTGGCCGAGGGTTCGATCGCTGAAGATTTCTTT
J gene: TRBJ2-2; V gene: TRBV4-1; D gene: TRBD2; CDR3 protein: CASSRLAGGVTGELFF; CDR3 DNA: TGCGCCAGCAGCCGACTAGCGGGAGGTGTTACCGGGGAGCTGTTTTTT
J gene: TRBJ1-5; V gene: TRBV19; D gene: .; CDR3 protein: CASSQGTNQPQHF; CDR3 DNA: TGTGCCAGTAGCCAGGGGACCAACCAGCCCCAGCATTTT
J gene: TRBJ1-1; V gene: TRBV19; D gene: .; CDR3 protein: CASRPRGGTEAFF; CDR3 DNA: TGTGCCAGTAGGCCCCGGGGTGGCACTGAAGCTTTCTTT
J gene: TRBJ2-5; V gene: TRBV28; D gene: .; CDR3 protein: CASRYRGVETQYF; CDR3 DNA: TGTGCCAGCAGATATAGGGGCGTGGAGACCCAGTACTTC
J gene: TRBJ1-1; V gene: TRBV4-1; D gene: TRBD1; CDR3 protein: CASSPLGTGIEAFF; CDR3 DNA: TGCGCCAGCAGTCCCTTGGGGACAGGGATTGAAGCTTTCTTT
J gene: TRBJ2-7; V gene: TRBV18; D gene: TRBD1; CDR3 protein: CASSPGTEPNEQYF; CDR3 DNA: TGTGCCAGCTCACCAGGGACAGAGCCTAACGAGCAGTACTTC
J gene: TRBJ1-4; V gene: TRBV20-1; D gene: .; CDR3 protein: CSASTEELFF; CDR3 DNA: TGCAGTGCTAGTACTGAGGAACTGTTTTTT
J gene: TRBJ2-1; V gene: TRBV14; D gene: TRBD2; CDR3 protein: CASNPGTSGTEQFF; CDR3 DNA: TGTGCCAGCAACCCCGGGACTAGCGGTACTGAGCAGTTCTTC
J gene: TRBJ2-7; V gene: TRBV15; D gene: TRBD2; CDR3 protein: CATSPRSGIVAYEQYF; CDR3 DNA: TGTGCCACCAGCCCCCGTAGCGGGATAGTCGCCTACGAGCAGTACTTC
J gene: TRBJ2-1; V gene: TRBV5-1; D gene: .; CDR3 protein: CASSLSVRVNEQFF; CDR3 DNA: TGCGCCAGCAGCTTGTCTGTACGGGTCAATGAGCAGTTCTTC
J gene: TRBJ1-1; V gene: TRBV5-5; D gene: .; CDR3 protein: CASSLVQGGTEAFF; CDR3 DNA: TGTGCCAGCAGCTTGGTTCAGGGTGGCACTGAAGCTTTCTTT
J gene: TRBJ2-7; V gene: TRBV27; D gene: TRBD2; CDR3 protein: CASSLRGSYEQYF; CDR3 DNA: TGTGCCAGCAGCCTTCGCGGGAGCTACGAGCAGTACTTC
J gene: TRBJ2-3; V gene: TRBV29-1; D gene: TRBD2; CDR3 protein: CSVENPRGETSGRADTQYF; CDR3 DNA: TGCAGCGTTGAAAACCCCCGCGGCGAGACTAGCGGGAGGGCAGATACGCAGTATTTT
J gene: TRBJ2-5; V gene: TRBV7-2; D gene: .; CDR3 protein: CASSLGRTDSKTQYF; CDR3 DNA: TGTGCCAGCAGCTTAGGCCGGACCGACAGCAAGACCCAGTACTTC
J gene: TRBJ1-1; V gene: TRBV30; D gene: .; CDR3 protein: CAWTLGTMNTEAFF; CDR3 DNA: TGTGCCTGGACTCTGGGGACAATGAACACTGAAGCTTTCTTT
J gene: TRBJ2-7; V gene: TRBV19; D gene: .; CDR3 protein: CASSIGVGAPYEQYF; CDR3 DNA: TGTGCCAGTAGTATAGGAGTAGGGGCCCCCTACGAGCAGTACTTC
J gene: TRBJ1-5; V gene: TRBV5-5; D gene: .; CDR3 protein: CASSRGGNQPQHF; CDR3 DNA: TGTGCCAGCAGCAGGGGTGGAAATCAGCCCCAGCATTTT
J gene: TRBJ1-4; V gene: TRBV19; D gene: TRBD1; CDR3 protein: CASSKRTGEGEKLFF; CDR3 DNA: TGTGCCAGTAGTAAACGGACAGGGGAAGGAGAAAAACTGTTTTTT
J gene: TRBJ2-3; V gene: TRBV18; D gene: .; CDR3 protein: CASSLPGLSTDTQYF; CDR3 DNA: TGTGCCAGCTCACTACCGGGACTTTCCACAGATACGCAGTATTTT
J gene: TRBJ2-6; V gene: TRBV5-1; D gene: .; CDR3 protein: CASSLTGTGANVLTF; CDR3 DNA: TGCGCCAGCAGCTTGACAGGGACAGGGGCCAACGTCCTGACTTTC
J gene: TRBJ1-2; V gene: TRBV5-4; D gene: .; CDR3 protein: CASSVIEGSYGYTF; CDR3 DNA: TGTGCCAGCAGCGTGATCGAGGGCAGCTATGGCTACACCTTC
J gene: TRBJ1-1; V gene: TRBV5-1; D gene: TRBD1; CDR3 protein: CASSHDRERAFF; CDR3 DNA: TGCGCCAGCAGCCACGACAGGGAGAGAGCTTTCTTT
J gene: TRBJ2-7; V gene: TRBV7-2; D gene: .; CDR3 protein: CASSAMYEQYF; CDR3 DNA: TGTGCCAGCAGCGCGATGTACGAGCAGTACTTC
J gene: TRBJ2-2; V gene: TRBV29-1; D gene: TRBD2; CDR3 protein: CSVDQAGVAGELFF; CDR3 DNA: TGCAGCGTTGACCAAGCGGGAGTGGCCGGGGAGCTGTTTTTT
J gene: TRBJ2-1; V gene: TRBV29-1; D gene: TRBD2; CDR3 protein: CSVETSGNYNEQFF; CDR3 DNA: TGCAGCGTTGAAACTAGCGGAAACTACAATGAGCAGTTCTTC
J gene: TRBJ2-7; V gene: TRBV7-2; D gene: TRBD2; CDR3 protein: CASSGEAGGLLEQYF; CDR3 DNA: TGTGCCAGCAGCGGGGAAGCGGGGGGCCTCCTCGAGCAGTACTTC